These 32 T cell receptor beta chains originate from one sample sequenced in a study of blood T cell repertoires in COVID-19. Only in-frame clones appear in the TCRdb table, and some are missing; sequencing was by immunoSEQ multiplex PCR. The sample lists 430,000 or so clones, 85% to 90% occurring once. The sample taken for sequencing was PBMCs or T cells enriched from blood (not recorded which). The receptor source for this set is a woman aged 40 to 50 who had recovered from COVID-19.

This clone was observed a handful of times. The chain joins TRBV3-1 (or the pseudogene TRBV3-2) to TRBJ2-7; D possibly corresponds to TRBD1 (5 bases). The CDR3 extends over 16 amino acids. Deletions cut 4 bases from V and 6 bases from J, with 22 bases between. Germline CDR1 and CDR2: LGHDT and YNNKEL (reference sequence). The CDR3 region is CASSPGVEGALREQYF. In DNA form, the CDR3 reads TGTGCCAGCAGCCCTGGGGTGGAAGGGGCGCTCCGCGAGCAGTACTTC.

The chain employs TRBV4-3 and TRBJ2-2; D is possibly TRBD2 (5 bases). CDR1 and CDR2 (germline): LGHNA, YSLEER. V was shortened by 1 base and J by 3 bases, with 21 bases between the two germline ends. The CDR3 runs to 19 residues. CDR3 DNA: TGCGCCAGCAGCCAAGCTCGTGAAATTGGGAGTATAGACACCGGGGAGCTGTTTTTT. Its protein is CASSQAREIGSIDTGELFF.

This CDR3 reads CASASGAGAWETQYF. CDR3 in DNA: TGCGCCAGCGCAAGTGGGGCAGGGGCGTGGGAGACCCAGTACTTC. The chain has TRBV5-1 and TRBJ2-5, with D perhaps TRBD1 (6 bases). V lost 7 bases to trimming and J lost 5 bases, with 21 bases between them. The CDR3 is 15 amino acids. Per germline, CDR1 SGHRS and CDR2 YFSETQ.

CDR3 sequence reads: CASSEGGSEQYF. DNA for the CDR3: TGTGCCAGCAGTGAGGGAGGATCCGAGCAGTACTTC. The genes are TRBV2 and TRBJ2-7, with D maybe TRBD2 (6 bases). CDR3 length: 12 residues. Germline V gene lookup returns CDR1 SNHLY and CDR2 FYNNEI. Trimming took 3 bases from V and 6 from J, leaving 9 bases between them.

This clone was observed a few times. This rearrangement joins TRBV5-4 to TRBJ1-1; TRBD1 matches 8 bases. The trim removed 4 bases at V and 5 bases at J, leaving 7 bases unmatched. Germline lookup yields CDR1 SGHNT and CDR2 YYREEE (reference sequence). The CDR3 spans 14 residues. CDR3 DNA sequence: TGTGCCAGCAGCCCTGGCAGGGGGCTGACTGAAGCTTTCTTT. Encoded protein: CASSPGRGLTEAFF.

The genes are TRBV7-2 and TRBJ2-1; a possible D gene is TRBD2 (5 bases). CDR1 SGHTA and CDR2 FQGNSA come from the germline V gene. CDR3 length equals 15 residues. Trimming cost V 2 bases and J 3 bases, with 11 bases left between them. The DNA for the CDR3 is TGTGCCAGCAGCTTAACAGCGGACCTCTACAATGAGCAGTTCTTC. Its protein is CASSLTADLYNEQFF.

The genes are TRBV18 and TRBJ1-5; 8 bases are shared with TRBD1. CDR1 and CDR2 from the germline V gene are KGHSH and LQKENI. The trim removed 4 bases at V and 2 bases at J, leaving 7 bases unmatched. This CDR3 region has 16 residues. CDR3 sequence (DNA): TGTGCCAGCTCACACCGAATACAGGGGGGCAATCAGCCCCAGCATTTT. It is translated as CASSHRIQGGNQPQHF. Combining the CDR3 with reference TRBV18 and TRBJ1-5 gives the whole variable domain NAGVMQNPRHLVRRRGQEARLRCSPMKGHSHVYWYRQLPEEGLKFMVYLQKENIIDESGMPKERFSAEFPKEGPSILRIQQVVRGDSAAYFCASSHRIQGGNQPQHFGDGTRLSIL.

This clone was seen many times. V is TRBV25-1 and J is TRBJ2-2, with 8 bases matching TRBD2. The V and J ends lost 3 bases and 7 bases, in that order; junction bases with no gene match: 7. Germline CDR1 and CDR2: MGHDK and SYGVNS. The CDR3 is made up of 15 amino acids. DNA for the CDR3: TGTGCCAGCAGTGATTCCGGGACTAGTTTCGGGGAGCTGTTTTTT. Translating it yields CASSDSGTSFGELFF.

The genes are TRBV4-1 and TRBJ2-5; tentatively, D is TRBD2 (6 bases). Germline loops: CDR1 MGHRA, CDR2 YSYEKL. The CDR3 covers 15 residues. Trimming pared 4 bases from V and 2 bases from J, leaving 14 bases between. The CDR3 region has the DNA TGCGCCAGCAGCCCAGGGCGGGGAGGTCAAGAGACCCAGTACTTC. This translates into CASSPGRGGQETQYF.

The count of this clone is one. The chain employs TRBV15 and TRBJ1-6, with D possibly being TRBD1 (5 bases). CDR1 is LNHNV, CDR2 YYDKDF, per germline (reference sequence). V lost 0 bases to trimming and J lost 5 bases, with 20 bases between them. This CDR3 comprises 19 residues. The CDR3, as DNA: TGTGCCACCAGCAGAGAAACGGGGGGTTCCGGACACGATAATTCACCCCTCCACTTT. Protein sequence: CATSRETGGSGHDNSPLHF.

DNA of the CDR3: TGTGCCAGCAGCTTAGTAGTACAGGGGAGTCAGCCCCAGCATTTT. Its translation is CASSLVVQGSQPQHF. This chain uses TRBV7-2 with TRBJ1-5, with 7 bases fitting TRBD1. Germline V gives CDR1 SGHTA, CDR2 FQGNSA. The ends lost 1 base at V and 6 bases at J; junction bases unmatched: 6. The CDR3 is made up of 15 amino acids.

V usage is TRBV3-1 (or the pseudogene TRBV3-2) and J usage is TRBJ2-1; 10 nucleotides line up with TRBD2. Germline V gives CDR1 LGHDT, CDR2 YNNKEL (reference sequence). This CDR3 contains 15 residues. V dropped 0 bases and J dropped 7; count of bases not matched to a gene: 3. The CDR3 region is CASSQDDSGRNEQFF. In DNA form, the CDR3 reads TGTGCCAGCAGCCAAGATGATAGCGGGAGGAATGAGCAGTTCTTC.

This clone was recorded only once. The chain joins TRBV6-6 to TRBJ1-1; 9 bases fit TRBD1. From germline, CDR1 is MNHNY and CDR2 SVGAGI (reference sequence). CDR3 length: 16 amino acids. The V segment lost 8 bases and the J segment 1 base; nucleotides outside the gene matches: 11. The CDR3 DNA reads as TGTGCCAGCCTCCCCGGGACAGGGATTTGGAACACTGAAGCTTTCTTT. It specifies CASLPGTGIWNTEAFF.

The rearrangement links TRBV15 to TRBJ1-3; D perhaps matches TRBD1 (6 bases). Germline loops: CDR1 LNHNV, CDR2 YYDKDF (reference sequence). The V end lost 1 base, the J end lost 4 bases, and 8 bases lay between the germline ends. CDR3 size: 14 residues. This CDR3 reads CATSRGGPGNTIYF. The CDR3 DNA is TGTGCCACCAGCAGAGGGGGGCCGGGAAACACCATATATTTT.

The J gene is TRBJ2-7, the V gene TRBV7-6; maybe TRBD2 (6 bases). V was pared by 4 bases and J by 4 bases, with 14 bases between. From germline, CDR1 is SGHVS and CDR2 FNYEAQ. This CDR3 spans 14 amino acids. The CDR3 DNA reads TGTGCCAGCAGCTCCGGGACTCTTCAATACGAGCAGTACTTC. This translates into CASSSGTLQYEQYF.

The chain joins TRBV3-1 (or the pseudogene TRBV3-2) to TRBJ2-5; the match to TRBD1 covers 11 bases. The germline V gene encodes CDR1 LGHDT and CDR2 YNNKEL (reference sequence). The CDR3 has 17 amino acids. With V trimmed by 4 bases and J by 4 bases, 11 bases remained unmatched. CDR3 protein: CASSRETSGTGGETQYF. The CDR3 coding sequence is TGTGCCAGCAGCCGCGAAACCTCCGGGACAGGGGGAGAGACCCAGTACTTC.

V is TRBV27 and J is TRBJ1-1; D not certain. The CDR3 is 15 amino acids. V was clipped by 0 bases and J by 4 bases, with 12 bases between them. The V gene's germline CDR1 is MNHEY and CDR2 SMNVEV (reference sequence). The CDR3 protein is CASSLSRSRSTEAFF. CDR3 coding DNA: TGTGCCAGCAGTTTATCCCGATCTAGGTCCACTGAAGCTTTCTTT.

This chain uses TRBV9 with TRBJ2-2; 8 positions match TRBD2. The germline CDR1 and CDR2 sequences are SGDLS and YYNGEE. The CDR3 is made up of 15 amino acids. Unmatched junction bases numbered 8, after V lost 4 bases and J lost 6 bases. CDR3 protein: CASSPGGGISGELFF. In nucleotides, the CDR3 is TGTGCCAGCAGCCCCGGGGGGGGCATATCCGGGGAGCTGTTTTTT.

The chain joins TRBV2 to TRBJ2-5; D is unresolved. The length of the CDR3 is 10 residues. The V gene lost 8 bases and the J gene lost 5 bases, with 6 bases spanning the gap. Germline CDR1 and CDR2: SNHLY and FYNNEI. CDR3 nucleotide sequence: TGTGCCAGCCTCCGGGAGACCCAGTACTTC. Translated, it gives CASLRETQYF.

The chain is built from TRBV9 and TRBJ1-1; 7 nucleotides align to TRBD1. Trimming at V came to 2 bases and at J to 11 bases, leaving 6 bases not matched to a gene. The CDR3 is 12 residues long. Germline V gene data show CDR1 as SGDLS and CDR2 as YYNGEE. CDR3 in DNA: TGTGCCAGCAGCGTTGACAGGGTGGGTGCTTTCTTT. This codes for CASSVDRVGAFF.

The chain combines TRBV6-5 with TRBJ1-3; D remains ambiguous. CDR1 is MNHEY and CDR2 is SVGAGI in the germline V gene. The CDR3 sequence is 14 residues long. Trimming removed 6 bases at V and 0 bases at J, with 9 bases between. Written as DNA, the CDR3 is TGTGCCAGCAGGGAGGGTCACTCTGGAAACACCATATATTTT. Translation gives CASREGHSGNTIYF.

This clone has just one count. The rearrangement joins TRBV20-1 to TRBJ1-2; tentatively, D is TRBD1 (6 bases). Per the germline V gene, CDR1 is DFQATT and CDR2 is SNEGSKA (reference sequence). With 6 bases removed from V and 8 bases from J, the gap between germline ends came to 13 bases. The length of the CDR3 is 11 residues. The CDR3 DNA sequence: TGCAGTGCGGCTCAGGGGTCCGGCTACACCTTC. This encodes CSAAQGSGYTF.

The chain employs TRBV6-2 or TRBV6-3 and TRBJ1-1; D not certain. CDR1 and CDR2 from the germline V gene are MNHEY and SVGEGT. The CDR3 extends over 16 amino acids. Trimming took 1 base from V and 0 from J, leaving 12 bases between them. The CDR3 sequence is CASSYFGKQMNTEAFF. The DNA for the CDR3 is TGTGCCAGCAGTTACTTCGGGAAGCAAATGAACACTGAAGCTTTCTTT.

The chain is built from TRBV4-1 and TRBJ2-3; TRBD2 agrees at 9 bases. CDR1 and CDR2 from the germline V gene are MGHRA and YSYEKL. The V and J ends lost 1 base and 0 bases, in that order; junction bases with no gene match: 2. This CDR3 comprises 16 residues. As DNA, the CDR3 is TGCGCCAGCAGCCAAGGACTAGCGGTTAGCACAGATACGCAGTATTTT. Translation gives CASSQGLAVSTDTQYF.

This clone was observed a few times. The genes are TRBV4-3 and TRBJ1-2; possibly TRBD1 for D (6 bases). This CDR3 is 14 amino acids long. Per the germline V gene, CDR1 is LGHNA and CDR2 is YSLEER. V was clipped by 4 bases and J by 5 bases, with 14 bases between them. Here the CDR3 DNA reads TGCGCCAGCAGCCTATACTTCAGGGGTTATGGCTACACCTTC. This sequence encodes CASSLYFRGYGYTF.

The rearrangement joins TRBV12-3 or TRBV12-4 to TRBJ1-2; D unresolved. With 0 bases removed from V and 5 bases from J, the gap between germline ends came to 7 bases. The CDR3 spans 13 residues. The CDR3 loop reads CASSLAVQYGYTF. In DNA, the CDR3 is TGTGCCAGCAGTTTAGCGGTACAGTATGGCTACACCTTC.

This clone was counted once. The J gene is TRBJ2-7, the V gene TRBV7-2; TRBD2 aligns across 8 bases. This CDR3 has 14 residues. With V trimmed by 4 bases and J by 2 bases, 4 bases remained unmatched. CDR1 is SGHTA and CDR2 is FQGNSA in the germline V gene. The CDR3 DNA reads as TGTGCCAGCAGCTCGAGCGGGAGCCCCTACGAGCAGTACTTC. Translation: CASSSSGSPYEQYF. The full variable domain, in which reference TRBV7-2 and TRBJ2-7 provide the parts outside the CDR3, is GAGVSQSPSNKVTEKGKDVELRCDPISGHTALYWYRQSLGQGLEFLIYFQGNSAPDKSGLPSDRFSAERTGGSVSTLTIQRTQQEDSAVYLCASSSSGSPYEQYFGPGTRLTVT.

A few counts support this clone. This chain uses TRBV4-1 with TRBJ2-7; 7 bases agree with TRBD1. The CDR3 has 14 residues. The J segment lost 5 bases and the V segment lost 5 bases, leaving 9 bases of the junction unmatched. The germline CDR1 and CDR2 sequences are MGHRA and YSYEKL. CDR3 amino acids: CASSKSPQGHEQYF. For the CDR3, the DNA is TGCGCCAGCAGCAAATCACCACAGGGGCACGAGCAGTACTTC.

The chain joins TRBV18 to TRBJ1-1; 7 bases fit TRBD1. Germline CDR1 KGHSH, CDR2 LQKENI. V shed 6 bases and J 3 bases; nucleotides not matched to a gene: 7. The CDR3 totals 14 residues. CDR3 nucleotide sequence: TGTGCCAGCTCTCCCCCCACAGGGGACACTGAAGCTTTCTTT. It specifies CASSPPTGDTEAFF.

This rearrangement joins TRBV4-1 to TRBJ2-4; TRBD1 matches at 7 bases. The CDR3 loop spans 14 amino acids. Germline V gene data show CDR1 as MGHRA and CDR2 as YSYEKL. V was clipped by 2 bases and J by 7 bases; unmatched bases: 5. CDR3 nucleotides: TGCGCCAGCAGCCAACAGGACAGGACGAACATTCAGTACTTC. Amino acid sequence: CASSQQDRTNIQYF.

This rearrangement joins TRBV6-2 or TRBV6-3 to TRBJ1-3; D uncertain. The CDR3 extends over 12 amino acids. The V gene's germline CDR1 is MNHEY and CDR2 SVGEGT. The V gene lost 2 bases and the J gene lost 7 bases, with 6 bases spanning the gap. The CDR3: CASSYEANTIYF. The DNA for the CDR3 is TGTGCCAGCAGTTACGAGGCGAACACCATATATTTT.

The CDR3 bases are TGTGCCAGTAATAGACTAGCGGGAACATCCCACAATGAGCAGTTCTTC. Translating it yields CASNRLAGTSHNEQFF. The rearrangement uses TRBV19 and TRBJ2-1; 11 positions agree with TRBD2. The germline V gene has CDR1 LNHDA and CDR2 SQIVND (reference sequence). With 7 bases clipped from V and 5 bases from J, the junction kept 10 bases outside the gene matches. This CDR3 comprises 16 residues.